The TCR beta chain described here comes from a study of cytomegalovirus exposure and HLA in healthy donors. Study-level background: When just under 400 donors were genotyped, roughly 80% of them were found to fall in the Caucasian-associated ancestry cluster. Findings and limits, study-wide: 150 to 200 TCR beta chains were listed as cytomegalovirus-associated. A classifier reportedly called cytomegalovirus status with high sensitivity and specificity. According to a later analysis, most TCR beta chains associated with CMV appeared HLA-restricted.

The PCR was carried out with 60 Vbeta primers and 13 Jbeta primers. The method was immunoSEQ multiplex PCR; TCRdb's version includes in-frame clones alone and lacks a portion of them. The sample lists 150,000 to 200,000 clones, around 81% seen once, with 2% to 2.5% in the top ten. Germline-derived CDR1 and CDR2 are SGHNT and YENEEA. V shed 5 bases and J shed 5 bases, with 15 bases lying between them. The CDR3 contains 15 residues. Comments on this clone: Its antigen is still unknown.

The receptor was isolated from a woman aged 25-40 years in good health and CMV-seronegative. The sequenced sample consisted of PBMCs. The chain joins TRBV11-3 to TRBJ2-2; possibly TRBD1 for D (5 bases). CDR3 bases: TGTGCCAGCAGCCGTTTTGGGGCCTCAACCGGGGAGCTGTTTTTT. Translating gives CASSRFGASTGELFF.